The 23 T cell receptor beta chains reported below all come from one sample, sequenced in a study of graft-versus-host responses after intestinal transplantation. Their recognized antigens are unknown. Measured with immunoSEQ multiplex PCR; TCRdb has only the in-frame clones, and not every one. The data contain 80,000 to 95,000 clones, about 89% of them seen just once; the ten biggest clones take up approximately 6%. The specimen was unstimulated CD8+ T cells sorted from spleen or lymph node cells, collected before intestinal transplant. All receptors derive from a human donor who received an intestinal transplant.

Here the CDR3 reads CASSQIGQGGLETQYF. The CDR3 DNA follows: TGCGCCAGCAGCCAAATCGGACAGGGTGGGTTGGAGACCCAGTACTTC. The rearrangement links TRBV5-1 to TRBJ2-5; 8 bases are a match to TRBD1. Per the germline V gene, CDR1 is SGHRS and CDR2 is YFSETQ. V dropped 4 bases and J dropped 5; count of bases not matched to a gene: 13. The CDR3 is 16 residues long.

The rearrangement links TRBV12-1 to TRBJ2-3. TRBV12-1 represents a pseudogene. The CDR3 totals 16 residues. For the CDR3, the DNA is TGTGCCAGCAGCTACGGAGGAGGGGGTAGCACAGATACGCAGTATTTT. This gives the protein CASSYGGGGSTDTQYF.

The V call is TRBV6-5, the J call TRBJ1-4; D gene uncertain. Germline CDR1 reads MNHEY; CDR2 reads SVGAGI. The CDR3 loop spans 14 amino acids. V was cut by 2 bases and J by 9 bases, with 13 bases left in between. CDR3: CASSYAETAKKLFF. CDR3 coding DNA: TGTGCCAGCAGTTACGCCGAAACCGCCAAAAAACTGTTTTTT.

This chain connects TRBV2 to TRBJ2-3; 8 nucleotides align to TRBD2. The CDR3 extends over 15 amino acids. Germline assignment: CDR1 SNHLY and CDR2 FYNNEI. The CDR3 DNA follows: TGTGCTATCCCCGGAGTAGCGGGACCCACAGATACGCAGTATTTT. The encoded protein is CAIPGVAGPTDTQYF.

Written as DNA, the CDR3 is TGTGCCAGCAGCTCCGTGTGGGGTCCTGGAAACACCATATATTTT. Residues: CASSSVWGPGNTIYF. The chain uses TRBV7-6 and TRBJ1-3; D unresolved. V was pared by 4 bases and J by 2 bases, with 12 bases between. Germline assignment: CDR1 SGHVS and CDR2 FNYEAQ. The CDR3 has 15 residues. The full variable domain, its missing parts supplied by reference TRBV7-6 and TRBJ1-3, is GAGVSQSPRYKVTKRGQDVALRCDPISGHVSLYWYRQALGQGPEFLTYFNYEAQQDKSGLPNDRFSAERPEGSISTLTIQRTEQRDSAMYRCASSSVWGPGNTIYFGEGSWLTVV.

This sequence joins TRBV28 and TRBJ2-5, with D perhaps given as TRBD1 or TRBD2 (6 bases each). V was cut by 5 bases and J by 11 bases, with 15 bases left in between. The CDR3 has 12 amino acids. Germline lookup yields CDR1 MDHEN and CDR2 SYDVKM. CDR3 loop: CASSKQGREQYF. In DNA, the CDR3 is TGTGCCAGCAGTAAACAGGGTCGGGAGCAGTACTTC.

This clone was detected once. The chain uses TRBV6-5 and TRBJ2-7, with 7 bases aligning to TRBD1. CDR1 MNHEY and CDR2 SVGAGI come from the germline V gene. V shed 0 bases and J 1 base; nucleotides not matched to a gene: 3. This CDR3 contains 15 residues. The CDR3 loop reads CASSYSGTASYEQYF. In DNA form, the CDR3 reads TGTGCCAGCAGTTACTCCGGGACAGCGTCCTACGAGCAGTACTTC.

The chain has TRBV2 and TRBJ2-7; no firm D call. This CDR3 has 13 amino acids. Germline V gene lookup returns CDR1 SNHLY and CDR2 FYNNEI. V lost 11 bases, J lost 2 bases, and 16 bases lay in between. CDR3 sequence (DNA): TGTGCCTCCCTAGGCAGCCAAACCTACGAGCAGTACTTC. It translates to CASLGSQTYEQYF.

The chain carries TRBV11-2 and TRBJ2-1; 11 bases align to TRBD2. Trimming at V came to 4 bases and at J to 1 base, leaving 3 bases not matched to a gene. The germline V gene encodes CDR1 SGHAT and CDR2 FQNNGV. CDR3 size: 16 residues. Here the CDR3 DNA reads TGTGCCAGCAGCTCGACTAGCGGGGTGTCCTACAATGAGCAGTTCTTC. Amino acids: CASSSTSGVSYNEQFF. Looking up the rest from reference TRBV11-2 and TRBJ2-1 gives the full variable domain: EAGVAQSPRYKIIEKRQSVAFWCNPISGHATLYWYQQILGQGPKLLIQFQNNGVVDDSQLPKDRFSAERLKGVDSTLKIQPAKLEDSAVYLCASSSTSGVSYNEQFFGPGTRLTVL.

This chain joins TRBV30 and TRBJ2-5; a weak D match, TRBD1 (6 bases). V lost 0 bases and J lost 5, with 13 bases in between. Per germline, CDR1 GTSNPN and CDR2 SVGIG (reference sequence). The CDR3 is made up of 14 amino acids. The CDR3 loop is CAWSVMGAPETQYF. The CDR3 DNA is TGTGCCTGGAGTGTAATGGGGGCGCCGGAGACCCAGTACTTC.

This chain uses TRBV5-1 with TRBJ2-7; D is unclear. Per germline, CDR1 SGHRS and CDR2 YFSETQ. The CDR3 spans 14 residues. The germline V and J ends were trimmed by 0 bases and 2 bases, with 9 bases remaining between them. The CDR3 is CASSLVPGPYEQYF. CDR3 nucleotide sequence: TGCGCCAGCAGCTTGGTCCCAGGTCCCTACGAGCAGTACTTC.

The rearrangement links TRBV6-6 to TRBJ2-7; D gene unclear. Germline values: CDR1 MNHNY, CDR2 SVGAGI (reference sequence). The CDR3 has 14 residues. V lost 0 bases and J 1 base, leaving 7 bases between the germline ends. The CDR3 reads CASSYSDYSYEQYF. The CDR3 nucleotides are TGTGCCAGCAGTTACTCGGATTATTCCTACGAGCAGTACTTC.

The V and J genes are TRBV2 and TRBJ2-7; either TRBD1 or TRBD2 may fit D (6 bases each). From germline, CDR1 is SNHLY and CDR2 FYNNEI. This CDR3 is 13 amino acids long. The V gene lost 6 bases and the J gene lost 3 bases, with 12 bases spanning the gap. The CDR3 bases are TGTGCCAGCAGCGCGGGACACCTCTACGAGCAGTACTTC. Translation: CASSAGHLYEQYF.

J is TRBJ2-7 and V is TRBV9; TRBD1 matches 9 bases. CDR3 length: 14 amino acids. The V gene's germline CDR1 is SGDLS and CDR2 YYNGEE. The V and J ends lost 4 bases and 4 bases, in that order; junction bases with no gene match: 6. CDR3 nucleotides: TGTGCCAGCAGCCCCGAGGACAGGGGTTACGAGCAGTACTTC. This sequence encodes CASSPEDRGYEQYF.

V is TRBV28 and J is TRBJ1-1; D gene unclear. The CDR3 has 12 amino acids. Trimming pared 1 base from V and 2 bases from J, leaving 2 bases between. Germline CDR1 MDHEN, CDR2 SYDVKM. The CDR3, as DNA: TGTGCCAGCAGTTTATCCAACACTGAAGCTTTCTTT. Translating gives CASSLSNTEAFF.

The genes are TRBV10-3 and TRBJ2-1, with TRBD2 as a possible D gene (6 bases). Per the germline V gene, CDR1 is ENHRY and CDR2 is SYGVKD. V dropped 4 bases and J dropped 7 bases, with 17 bases sitting between them. The length of the CDR3 is 15 residues. For the CDR3, the DNA is TGTGCCATCAGTGTGGTCCGGGGGAATAGGAATGAGCAGTTCTTC. It yields the protein CAISVVRGNRNEQFF.

The CDR3 loop reads CSVRDISAEAFF. The CDR3 DNA is TGCAGCGTCCGGGACATTAGCGCTGAAGCTTTCTTT. The J gene is TRBJ1-1, the V gene TRBV29-1, with D maybe TRBD1 (6 bases). The germline gives CDR1 SQVTM, CDR2 ANQGSEA. The CDR3 is 12 residues long. V was pared by 6 bases and J by 6 bases, with 14 bases between. The full variable domain, in which reference TRBV29-1 and TRBJ1-1 provide the parts outside the CDR3, is SAVISQKPSRDICQRGTSLTIQCQVDSQVTMMFWYRQQPGQSLTLIATANQGSEATYESGFVIDKFPISRPNLTFSTLTVSNMSPEDSSIYLCSVRDISAEAFFGQGTRLTVV.

The V gene is TRBV4-1, the J gene TRBJ2-7, with D unresolved. Germline-derived CDR1 and CDR2 are MGHRA and YSYEKL. V dropped 8 bases and J dropped 6 bases, with 14 bases sitting between them. CDR3 length: 12 amino acids. The CDR3 loop reads CASQFPGGEQYF. CDR3 in DNA: TGCGCCAGCCAGTTCCCCGGTGGCGAGCAGTACTTC.

Comments on this clone: The junction differs from germline at one of its ends, possibly a read error. The J gene is TRBJ1-1, the V gene TRBV9, with D unclear. This CDR3 spans 13 amino acids. Per germline, CDR1 SGDLS and CDR2 YYNGEE. The CDR3 region has the DNA TGTGCCAACAGCGTAGAATCGAACACTGAAGCTTTCTTT. It specifies CANSVESNTEAFF.

The V and J genes are TRBV4-1 and TRBJ2-3, with D perhaps matching TRBD2 (7 bases). From germline, CDR1 is MGHRA and CDR2 YSYEKL. The CDR3 is made up of 17 amino acids. V was cut by 0 bases and J by 4 bases, with 17 bases left in between. DNA of the CDR3: TGCGCCAGCAGCCAAGATTCACCGGGGGGCTGGGCAGATACGCAGTATTTT. It codes for CASSQDSPGGWADTQYF.

The J gene is TRBJ1-3, the V gene TRBV14; 8 positions match TRBD1. The CDR3 sequence is 17 residues long. CDR1 is SGHDN, CDR2 FVKESK, per germline. With 3 bases clipped from V and 2 bases from J, the junction kept 9 bases outside the gene matches. CDR3 in amino acids: CASSHLLGQGPGNTIYF. The CDR3 nucleotides are TGTGCCAGCAGCCACCTTCTTGGACAGGGCCCTGGAAACACCATATATTTT. Full variable domain (remainder filled in from reference TRBV14 and TRBJ1-3): EAGVTQFPSHSVIEKGQTVTLRCDPISGHDNLYWYRRVMGKEIKFLLHFVKESKQDESGMPNNRFLAERTGGTYSTLKVQPAELEDSGVYFCASSHLLGQGPGNTIYFGEGSWLTVV.

This chain joins TRBV19 and TRBJ1-5, with a possible D match to TRBD1 (5 bases). The CDR3 consists of 15 residues. Germline loops: CDR1 LNHDA, CDR2 SQIVND (reference sequence). V was trimmed by 3 bases and J by 2 bases, leaving 11 bases between them. CDR3: CASSIRGSGNQPQHF. DNA for the CDR3: TGTGCCAGTAGTATTCGGGGGTCCGGCAATCAGCCCCAGCATTTT.

V is TRBV13 and J is TRBJ2-7; 10 nucleotides line up with TRBD2. Germline values: CDR1 PRHDT, CDR2 FYEKMQ (reference sequence). The CDR3 runs 15 residues. Trimming removed 5 bases from V and 7 bases from J; junction bases left unmatched: 11. CDR3 in DNA: TGTGCCAGCAGCCCGGAAGCGGGAGGGCCGGCAGAGCAGTACTTC. It translates to CASSPEAGGPAEQYF.